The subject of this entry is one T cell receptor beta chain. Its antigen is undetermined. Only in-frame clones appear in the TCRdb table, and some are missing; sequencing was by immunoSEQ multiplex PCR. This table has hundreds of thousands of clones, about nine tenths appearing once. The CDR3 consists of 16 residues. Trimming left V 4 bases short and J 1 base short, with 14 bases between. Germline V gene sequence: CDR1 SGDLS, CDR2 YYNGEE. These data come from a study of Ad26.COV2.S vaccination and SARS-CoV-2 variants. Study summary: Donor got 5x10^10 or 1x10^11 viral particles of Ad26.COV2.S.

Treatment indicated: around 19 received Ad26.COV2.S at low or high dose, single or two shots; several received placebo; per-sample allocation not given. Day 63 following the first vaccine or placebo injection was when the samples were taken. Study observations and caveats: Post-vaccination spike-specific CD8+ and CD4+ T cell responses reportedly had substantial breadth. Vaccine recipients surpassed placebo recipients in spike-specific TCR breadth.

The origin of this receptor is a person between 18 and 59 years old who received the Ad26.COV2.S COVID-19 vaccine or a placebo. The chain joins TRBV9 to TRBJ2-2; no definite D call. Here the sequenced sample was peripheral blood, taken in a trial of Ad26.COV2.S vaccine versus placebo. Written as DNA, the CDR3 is TGTGCCAGCAGCCCCCAGAGAGGAGAGAACACCGGGGAGCTGTTTTTT. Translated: CASSPQRGENTGELFF.